The next 29 T cell receptor beta chains were all read from a single sample in a study of identical twins. TCRdb ran MiXCR on the 5' RACE reads and lists one entry per CDR3 protein. Seen here are 1.5 million to 2 million distinct CDR3 sequences, about 32% observed once, and the top ten hold around 0.25%. Specimen: cord blood. The receptors were sampled from a newborn girl in good health.

This clonotype has just a few counts. The genes are TRBV20-1 and TRBJ2-3; tentative D call: TRBD2 (6 bases). This CDR3 spans 14 amino acids. The V gene's germline CDR1 is DFQATT and CDR2 SNEGSKA (reference sequence). The V end was cut by 4 bases, the J end by 2 bases, with 13 bases between. CDR3 protein: CSATERGITDTQYF. CDR3 in DNA: TGCAGTGCTACAGAACGGGGGATCACAGATACGCAGTATTTT.

This rearrangement joins TRBV25-1 to TRBJ2-7, with 10 bases fitting TRBD1. V shed 5 bases, J shed 4 bases, and the junction held 11 bases outside the gene matches. CDR3 size: 16 residues. Germline CDR1 reads MGHDK; CDR2 reads SYGVNS. The CDR3 DNA follows: TGTGCCAGCAGTAACAATTCCGGGACAGGGGCATACGAGCAGTACTTC. This gives the protein CASSNNSGTGAYEQYF.

This clonotype was seen a handful of times. The chain employs TRBV21-1 and TRBJ2-7; the table names TRBD1, a call not compared with the DNA. TRBV21-1 is deemed a pseudogene. CDR3 length: 15 amino acids. CDR3 protein: CASSKRGTVGHEQYF. In DNA form, the CDR3 reads TGTGCCAGCAGCAAAAGGGGGACAGTAGGACACGAGCAGTACTTC.

This clonotype was counted only a few times. The J gene is TRBJ2-6, the V gene TRBV28; 12 bases map to TRBD2. V shed 4 bases and J 1 base; nucleotides not matched to a gene: 5. The CDR3 has 18 amino acids. The germline V gene encodes CDR1 MDHEN and CDR2 SYDVKM. CDR3 DNA: TGTGCCAGCAGTTCAAGCACTAGCGGGAGGTCTGGGGCCAACGTCCTGACTTTC. Translating it yields CASSSSTSGRSGANVLTF.

In regard to this clonotype: One base away lies a much larger clone, so this may be a sequencing read error. This chain's CDR3 is CSASGQDNEQYF. CDR3 sequence (DNA): TGCAGTGCTTCCGGACAGGACAATGAGCAGTACTTC. The genes are TRBV20-1 and TRBJ2-7; TRBD1 matches 7 bases. This CDR3 contains 12 residues. Germline V lookup: CDR1 DFQATT, CDR2 SNEGSKA (reference sequence). The V segment lost 5 bases and the J segment 7 bases; nucleotides outside the gene matches: 8.

The chain links TRBV3-1 to TRBJ2-7; 15 positions match TRBD2. The V segment lost 3 bases and the J segment 3 bases; nucleotides outside the gene matches: 6. Germline CDR1 and CDR2: LGHDT and YNNKEL (reference sequence). The CDR3 runs to 17 residues. CDR3 DNA: TGTGCCAGCAGCCAGTTGCGGACTAGCGGGAGGGTCTACGAGCAGTACTTC. It translates to CASSQLRTSGRVYEQYF.

The chain employs TRBV6-6 and TRBJ2-7; 12 positions match TRBD2. This CDR3 has 15 residues. Germline-derived CDR1 and CDR2 are MNHNY and SVGAGI (reference sequence). Trimming removed 6 bases from V and 3 bases from J; junction bases left unmatched: 6. The CDR3 region is CASSRTSGELYEQYF. In DNA, the CDR3 is TGTGCCAGCAGCCGGACTAGCGGGGAGCTCTACGAGCAGTACTTC.

The J gene is TRBJ2-1, the V gene TRBV2; TRBD2 matches 11 bases. CDR1 is SNHLY and CDR2 is FYNNEI in the germline V gene. V trimming: 3 bases; J trimming: 13 bases; junction bases outside the gene matches: 17. This CDR3 has 17 residues. The CDR3 DNA follows: TGTGCCAGCAGTGATTCGTCCTTGGGACTAGCGGCAGAGACCCAGTTCTTC. Its translation: CASSDSSLGLAAETQFF.

Of note for this clonotype: The junction departs from the called germline gene at one end, perhaps through a read error. J is TRBJ2-4 and V is TRBV13, with 8 bases identical to TRBD2. TRBJ2-7 matches the DNA end more closely, so the J call is doubtful. CDR3 size: 17 residues. Germline V CDR1 and CDR2: PRHDT, FYEKMQ (reference sequence). For the CDR3, the DNA is TGTTCCAGCAGGCCTAGACCCACTAGCGGAAGTCCCTACGAGCAGTACTTC. Protein sequence: CSSRPRPTSGSPYEQYF.

The CDR3, as DNA: TGTGCCTGGAGTTCGGGGGGGGCGTCAGATACGCAGTATTTT. Translation: CAWSSGGASDTQYF. The rearrangement uses TRBV30 and TRBJ2-3; 8 bases are a match to TRBD2. The CDR3 is made up of 14 amino acids. Losses at the gene ends were 2 bases for V and 4 bases for J; bases not matched to a gene: 5. In germline, CDR1 is GTSNPN, CDR2 SVGIG (reference sequence).

This clonotype was picked up a small number of times. The chain has TRBV12-3 or TRBV12-4 and TRBJ2-3; D is uncertain. The CDR3 loop spans 15 amino acids. V lost 4 bases and J 1 base, leaving 12 bases between the germline ends. The CDR3 is CASSSLSGRTDTQYF. The CDR3 DNA reads TGTGCCAGCAGTTCGTTATCAGGCCGCACAGATACGCAGTATTTT.

In this sample, this clonotype turned up a few times. The chain joins TRBV2 to TRBJ1-1, with 7 bases matching TRBD1. The CDR3 runs 13 residues. CDR1 is SNHLY, CDR2 FYNNEI, per germline. The ends lost 6 bases at V and 4 bases at J; junction bases unmatched: 5. The chain's CDR3 is CASRRYRGTEAFF. CDR3 DNA sequence: TGTGCCAGCAGACGTTACAGGGGCACTGAAGCTTTCTTT.

V gene TRBV20-1 combines with J gene TRBJ2-7; D remains unclear. V lost 6 bases and J 7 bases, leaving 25 bases between the germline ends. This CDR3 is built from 15 residues. From germline, CDR1 is DFQATT and CDR2 SNEGSKA (reference sequence). The CDR3 coding sequence is TGCAGTGCCCTTAACGGGCATTCCTCCTACAATGAGCAGTACTTC. This gives the protein CSALNGHSSYNEQYF.

This clonotype was observed many times. The rearrangement uses TRBV29-1 and TRBJ1-2; D not certain. This CDR3 has 13 residues. In germline, CDR1 is SQVTM, CDR2 ANQGSEA. Trimming removed 7 bases at V and 1 base at J, with 13 bases between. The CDR3 sequence is CSATGTINYGYTF. In nucleotides, the CDR3 is TGCAGCGCCACCGGCACTATTAACTATGGCTACACCTTC.

CDR3 sequence: CASSEDRGLAKNIQYF. DNA for the CDR3: TGTGCCAGCAGCGAAGACAGGGGATTAGCCAAAAACATTCAGTACTTC. J is TRBJ2-4 and V is TRBV28; 8 bases line up with TRBD1. CDR1 is MDHEN, CDR2 SYDVKM, per germline. V gave up 6 bases and J gave up 0 bases; unmatched junction bases: 7. The CDR3 is made up of 16 amino acids.

This clonotype was seen more than once but under ten times. This rearrangement joins TRBV7-2 to TRBJ2-7; TRBD2 aligns across 11 bases. V trimming: 1 base; J trimming: 2 bases; junction bases outside the gene matches: 4. The CDR3 extends over 16 amino acids. Per the germline V gene, CDR1 is SGHTA and CDR2 is FQGNSA. CDR3 amino acids: CASSLDGTSGTYEQYF. CDR3 bases: TGTGCCAGCAGCTTAGATGGGACTAGCGGTACCTACGAGCAGTACTTC.

This clonotype was detected a few times. The chain employs TRBV6-5 and TRBJ1-2, with D unresolved. CDR3 length equals 16 residues. The V end was cut by 6 bases, the J end by 8 bases, with 25 bases between. CDR1 is MNHEY, CDR2 SVGAGI, per germline. The CDR3 DNA sequence: TGTGCCAGCAGCTACGCATCTGTAGGCCCCGTATCGGGCTACACCTTC. Translation gives CASSYASVGPVSGYTF.

V is TRBV6-1 and J is TRBJ2-3; possible D gene TRBD2, 7 bases. The V and J ends lost 6 bases and 2 bases respectively, with 21 bases between them. The CDR3 consists of 17 residues. The germline CDR1 and CDR2 sequences are MNHNS and SASEGT. The CDR3 loop is CASSERGGVGNTDTQYF. In nucleotides, the CDR3 is TGTGCCAGCAGCGAAAGGGGGGGCGTCGGTAACACAGATACGCAGTATTTT.

J is TRBJ1-1 and V is TRBV27, with D unclear. The germline V gene has CDR1 MNHEY and CDR2 SMNVEV (reference sequence). V was clipped by 7 bases and J by 0 bases, with 9 bases between them. There are 13 residues in the CDR3. The CDR3 loop is CASTHGLNTEAFF. The CDR3 DNA is TGTGCCAGCACCCATGGGTTGAACACTGAAGCTTTCTTT.

The chain joins TRBV28 to TRBJ2-3, with 10 bases lining up with TRBD2. Germline V gene data show CDR1 as MDHEN and CDR2 as SYDVKM. There are 19 residues in the CDR3. The ends lost 3 bases at V and 6 bases at J; junction bases unmatched: 18. The DNA of the CDR3 is TGTGCCAGCAGTTTTCACCCCTTGAACAAGCGGGAGGGCCACGATACGCAGTATTTT. Amino acids: CASSFHPLNKREGHDTQYF. The full variable domain, with the rest looked up from reference TRBV28 and TRBJ2-3, is DVKVTQSSRYLVKRTGEKVFLECVQDMDHENMFWYRQDPGLGLRLIYFSYDVKMKEKGDIPEGYSVSREKKERFSLILESASTNQTSMYLCASSFHPLNKREGHDTQYFGPGTRLTVL.

This clonotype was seen a handful of times. The rearrangement links TRBV20-1 to TRBJ2-3; 14 nucleotides align to TRBD2. V lost 6 bases and J lost 7; bases outside the gene matches: 15. The CDR3 contains 17 residues. Germline V gene data show CDR1 as DFQATT and CDR2 as SNEGSKA (reference sequence). This CDR3 reads CSAPYGLAGGQLYTQYF. The CDR3 coding sequence is TGCAGTGCCCCATACGGACTAGCGGGGGGCCAGTTATATACGCAGTATTTT.

This clonotype was detected once. The chain couples TRBV20-1 to TRBJ1-4; no clear D gene. The CDR3 has 12 residues. Germline CDR1 and CDR2: DFQATT and SNEGSKA (reference sequence). The V end was cut by 3 bases, the J end by 5 bases, with 7 bases between. The DNA for the CDR3 is TGCAGTGCTAGCAGGCAGAATGAAAAACTGTTTTTT. This sequence encodes CSASRQNEKLFF.

This sequence joins TRBV19 and TRBJ2-3; possible D gene TRBD1, 6 bases. Germline V gene sequence: CDR1 LNHDA, CDR2 SQIVND (reference sequence). CDR3 length: 16 amino acids. V was cut by 7 bases and J by 0 bases, with 17 bases left in between. The CDR3 DNA reads as TGTGCCAGTACCCGTGGAAGAACAGGGAGCACAGATACGCAGTATTTT. Amino acid sequence: CASTRGRTGSTDTQYF.

V gene TRBV4-1 combines with J gene TRBJ2-3; a weak D match, TRBD2 (5 bases). This CDR3 is built from 18 residues. Germline V gives CDR1 MGHRA, CDR2 YSYEKL. The V gene lost 4 bases and the J gene lost 6 bases, with 26 bases spanning the gap. Here the CDR3 DNA reads TGCGCCAGCAGCCCAAAGGGCATTAGCGCAAGTCTCATGGATACGCAGTATTTT. It specifies CASSPKGISASLMDTQYF.

This clonotype was detected only a few times. J is TRBJ2-3 and V is TRBV4-1, with a tentative D call TRBD2 (7 bases). Trimming removed 10 bases at V and 5 bases at J, with 19 bases between. The CDR3 runs 14 residues. Germline CDR1 reads MGHRA; CDR2 reads YSYEKL. The CDR3 protein is CATMEGGGGDTQYF. DNA of the CDR3: TGCGCCACCATGGAGGGGGGCGGGGGAGATACGCAGTATTTT.

V gene TRBV27 combines with J gene TRBJ2-1; a possible D gene is TRBD1 (6 bases). Trimming pared 6 bases from V and 5 bases from J, leaving 14 bases between. The CDR3 extends over 14 amino acids. The germline gives CDR1 MNHEY, CDR2 SMNVEV (reference sequence). CDR3 nucleotides: TGTGCCAGCAGGCAGGGGCGTATTCACAATGAGCAGTTCTTC. This encodes CASRQGRIHNEQFF.

V is TRBV2 and J is TRBJ2-1, with TRBD1 matching 7 bases. CDR1 and CDR2 (germline): SNHLY, FYNNEI. The CDR3 has 14 residues. V lost 6 bases to trimming and J lost 3 bases; unmatched junction nucleotides: 5. CDR3 nucleotides: TGTGCCAGCAGGACAGGGACCCACTACAATGAGCAGTTCTTC. Protein: CASRTGTHYNEQFF.

The chain carries TRBV27 and TRBJ1-1; 9 bases line up with TRBD1. The CDR3 covers 17 residues. Germline loops: CDR1 MNHEY, CDR2 SMNVEV (reference sequence). The junction had 14 bases not matched to a gene; V was cut back by 6 bases and J by 3 bases. CDR3 in amino acids: CASRQTLTGGKDTEAFF. Here the CDR3 DNA reads TGTGCCAGCAGGCAAACGTTGACAGGGGGGAAGGACACTGAAGCTTTCTTT.

The V gene is TRBV28, the J gene TRBJ2-7, with 7 bases matching TRBD1. Looked up from germline, CDR1 is MDHEN and CDR2 is SYDVKM. Germline trimming cut 6 bases from V and 4 bases from J; bases unmatched to any gene: 9. The CDR3 has 14 residues. CDR3 residues: CASRQNRGVYEQYF. CDR3 bases: TGTGCCAGCAGACAGAACAGGGGAGTATACGAGCAGTACTTC.